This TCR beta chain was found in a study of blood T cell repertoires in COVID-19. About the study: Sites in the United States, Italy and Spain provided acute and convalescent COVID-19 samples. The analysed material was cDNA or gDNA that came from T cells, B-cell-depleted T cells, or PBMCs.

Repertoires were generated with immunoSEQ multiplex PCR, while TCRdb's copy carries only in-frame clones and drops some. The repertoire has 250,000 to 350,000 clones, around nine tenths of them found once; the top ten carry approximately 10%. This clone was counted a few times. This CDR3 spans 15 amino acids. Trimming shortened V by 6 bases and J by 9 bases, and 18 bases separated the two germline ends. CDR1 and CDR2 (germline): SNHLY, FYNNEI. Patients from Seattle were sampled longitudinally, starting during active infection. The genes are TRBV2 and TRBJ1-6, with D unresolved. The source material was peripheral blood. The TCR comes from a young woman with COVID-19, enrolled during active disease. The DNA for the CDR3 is TGTGCCAGCAGGCCCGGGCCAGGCGGGAGTTCACCCCTCCACTTT. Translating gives CASRPGPGGSSPLHF.